This TCR beta chain was found in a study of human T cells and chemical hapten exposure. Background on the study: Patch tests of 0.01% DPC on the upper back were read at 6 days.

Described time point: patch test 1, 2 weeks after DPC sensitization. Specified treatment: therapeutic diphenylcyclopropenone sensitization with weekly scalp DPC. CDR1 MNHEY and CDR2 SMNVEV come from the germline V gene (reference sequence). The length of the CDR3 is 15 residues. The V segment lost 5 bases and the J segment 7 bases; nucleotides outside the gene matches: 12. For the library, individual cDNA molecules each received unique molecular identifiers. TCRdb passed the RACE reads through MiXCR, listing each CDR3 protein once. This table holds tens of thousands of distinct CDR3 sequences, about 11% found once.

Sequencing was performed on whole blood, taken in connection with sensitization to the hapten diphenylcyclopropenone (DPC). The chain has TRBV27 and TRBJ2-7, with 9 bases that match TRBD2. The sequence was collected from a man between 40 and 49 years old with alopecia areata. Some clones in this sample may be carry-over from other donors' samples. The CDR3 protein is CASSPTAAGGLEQYV. In DNA form, the CDR3 reads TGTGCCAGCAGTCCGACGGCAGCGGGAGGATTAGAGCAGTACGTC.